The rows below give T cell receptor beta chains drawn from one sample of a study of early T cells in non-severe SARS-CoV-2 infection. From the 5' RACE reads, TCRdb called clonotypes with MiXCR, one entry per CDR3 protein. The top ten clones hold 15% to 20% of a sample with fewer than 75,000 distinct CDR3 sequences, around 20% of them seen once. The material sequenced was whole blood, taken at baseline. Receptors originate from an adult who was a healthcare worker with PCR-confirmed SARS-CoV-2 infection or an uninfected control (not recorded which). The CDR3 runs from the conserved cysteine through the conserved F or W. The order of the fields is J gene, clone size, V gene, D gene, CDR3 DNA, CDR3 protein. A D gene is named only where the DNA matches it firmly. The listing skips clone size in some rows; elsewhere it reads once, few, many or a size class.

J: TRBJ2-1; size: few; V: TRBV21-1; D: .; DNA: TGTGCCAGCAAGGGGGGGACTCCCACCTACAATGAGCAGTTCTTC; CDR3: CASKGGTPTYNEQFF
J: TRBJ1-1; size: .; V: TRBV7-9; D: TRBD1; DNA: TGTGCCAGCAGGGAATTAGGGGGCAGGAGTACTTTCTTT; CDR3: CASRELGGRSTFF
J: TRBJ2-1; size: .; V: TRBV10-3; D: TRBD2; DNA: TGTGCCATCAGCTTGACTAGCGGGCCCTCCAATGAGCAGTTCTTC; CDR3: CAISLTSGPSNEQFF
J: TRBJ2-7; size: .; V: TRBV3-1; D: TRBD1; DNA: TGTGCCAGCAGCCAAGATCCAATGGGACAGGGTTCCTACGAGCAGTACTTC; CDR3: CASSQDPMGQGSYEQYF
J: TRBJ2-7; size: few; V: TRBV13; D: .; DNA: TGTGCCAGCAGCTTAGGAGGCGGTAGGTACGAGCAGTACTTC; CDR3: CASSLGGGRYEQYF
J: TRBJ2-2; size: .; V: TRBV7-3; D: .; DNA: TGTGCCAGCAGCTCGGGGGGCCTGAGCACCGGGGAGCTGTTTTTT; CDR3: CASSSGGLSTGELFF
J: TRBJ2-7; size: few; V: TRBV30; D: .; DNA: TGTGCCTGGAGTGGAACCTACGAGCAGTACTTC; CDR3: CAWSGTYEQYF
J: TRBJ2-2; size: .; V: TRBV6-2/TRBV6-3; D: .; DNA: TGTGCCAGCAGTTACTCGAGGCAGGGACTCACCGGGGAGCTGTTTTTT; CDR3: CASSYSRQGLTGELFF
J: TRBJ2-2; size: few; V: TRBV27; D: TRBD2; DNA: TGTGCCAGCAGGCCGAGCGGGGGCTCCACCGGGGAGCTGTTTTTT; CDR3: CASRPSGGSTGELFF
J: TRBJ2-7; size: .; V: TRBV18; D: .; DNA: TGTGCCAGCTCACCCACAGATGACTACGAGCAGTACTTC; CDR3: CASSPTDDYEQYF
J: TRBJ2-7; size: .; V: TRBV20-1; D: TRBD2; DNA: TGCAGTGCTACGGGACTAGCGGGGGGGGCCTACGAGCAGTACTTC; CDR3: CSATGLAGGAYEQYF
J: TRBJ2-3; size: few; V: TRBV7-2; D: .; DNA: TGTGCCAGCAGCTGGGGCTTAGATACGCAGTATTTT; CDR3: CASSWGLDTQYF
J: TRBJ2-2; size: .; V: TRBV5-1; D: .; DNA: TGCGCCAGCAGCTTAACAGGGAGTAACACCGGGGAGCTGTTTTTT; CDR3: CASSLTGSNTGELFF